Detailed here is one T cell receptor (beta chain). This clonotype occurred many times. The antigen it binds to is not known. The input lacks base qualities; no much larger clone sits a single base away. This specimen belongs to a study of T-cell memory formation after mild COVID-19 (dated by TCRdb to the early 2020s). About the investigation overall: Most TCR sequence clusters were specific to one of the two donors. The cohort was made up of two young adult volunteers, one female and one male, who were previously healthy. In a couple of donors, T-cell clones that expanded and contracted after mild COVID-19 were tracked by sequencing TCRalpha and TCRbeta repertoires over time. Study-wide findings and limitations: Clones contracting from day 15 to 85 had balanced CD4/CD8 phenotypes, while a second wave expanding from day 15 to 37 was biased towards CD4+. Contracting CD4+ clones appeared mostly in the CM and EM memory subsets, whereas CD8+ clones were enriched in EMRA. The study covered only a couple of mild cases, and larger cohorts including severe cases with pre-infection samples were considered necessary. The second-wave clones that peaked on day 37 were not confirmed to be SARS-CoV-2 specific. Some responding clones were detected in pre-infection memory, which suggested that pre-existing cross-reactive memory T cells had joined the SARS-CoV-2 response.

Ficoll-Paque density gradient centrifugation was used to isolate PBMCs. These reads were obtained on an Illumina NovaSeq 6000. Using 5'RACE with constant-segment primers, TCRalpha and TCRbeta cDNA libraries were constructed, with sample barcodes and unique molecular identifiers added in the process. Trizol reagent was used to extract RNA from every sample. The libraries were amplified in two PCR steps, and the second step added a second sample barcode and Illumina TruSeq adapters. Sequencing of libraries was performed on an Illumina NovaSeq with 2 x 150 bp paired-end reads. The original pipeline was this. Reads were demultiplexed and collapsed into UMI-guided consensus sequences with migec v1.2.7. Using mixcr v2.1.11, UMI consensuses were aligned to TRA and TRB V and J templates and then assembled into clonotypes. A clonotype was counted as expanded or contracted only when both edgeR and NoisET called the clonotype significant, with the noise models trained on biological replicates. For edgeR calls, a false discovery rate-adjusted p below 0.01 and a log2 fold-change threshold of 1 were applied. As an exploratory analysis of dynamics, max-normalized trajectories of the 1000 most abundant clonotypes were examined by PCA with hierarchical clustering. Separately sequenced CD4+ and CD8+ repertoires were used to assign a CD4 or CD8 phenotype to each responding clone. The public reads were run again by TCRdb, first through fastp at Q25 and then through MiXCR, and only productive beta chains were kept. Each CDR3 protein appears once, grouped with its most common genes and DNA. TCRdb's processing, not the authors', yielded these V and J calls. The sample table holds roughly 300,000 distinct CDR3 sequences, of which approximately 7.6% were seen once. Together, the top ten hold about 20% of the sample.

The CDR3 spans 16 residues, from the cysteine through the phenylalanine. The DNA shown is the 48-base CDR3, in frame from base 1. The germline V gene supplies CDR1 SGHRS and CDR2 YFSETQ. The germline V and J ends show losses of 0 bases and 2 bases respectively, and no gene match explains 6 bases of the junction. Specimen: PBMCs or a T cell subset sorted from them (not recorded which). The chain couples TRBV5-1 to TRBJ2-3; 7 junctional bases match TRBD2. The clonotype was recovered from a man in his late teens or twenties who had mild COVID-19 (a few samples of this study predate the infection). The sample titles of this study are shuffled in the database, so cell type and time point are left out; the donor was told from shared clones. The CDR3 region: CASSLEQRGNTDTQYF. The DNA is TGCGCCAGCAGCTTGGAGCAGCGGGGTAACACAGATACGCAGTATTTT. The CDR3 plus the reference TRBV5-1 and TRBJ2-3 genes for the other parts give the full variable domain: KAGVTQTPRYLIKTRGQQVTLSCSPISGHRSVSWYQQTPGQGLQFLFEYFSETQRNKGNFPGRFSGRQFSNSRSEMNVSTLELGDSALYLCASSLEQRGNTDTQYFGPGTRLTVL.